This T cell receptor (beta chain) was found in a study of T cell repertoires in cytomegalovirus infection. TCRdb redid the calling of the reads with MiXCR, one entry per CDR3 protein. The sample yields around 570,000 distinct CDR3 sequences, over 35% seen once. Of note for this clonotype: The antigen remains unidentified.

The length of the CDR3 is 14 residues. The J segment lost 2 bases and the V segment lost 2 bases, leaving 2 bases of the junction unmatched. This TCR was recovered from a human donor in good health (CMV status not recorded). Some clones in this sample may be carry-over from other donors' samples. The starting material was cultured PBMCs, obtained from culture after CMV antigen stimulation. This chain joins TRBV12-3 or TRBV12-4 and TRBJ2-7; 8 bases are shared with TRBD2. The CDR3 loop is CASSLLAGPYEQYF. The CDR3 region has the DNA TGTGCCAGCAGTTTATTAGCGGGGCCCTACGAGCAGTACTTC.